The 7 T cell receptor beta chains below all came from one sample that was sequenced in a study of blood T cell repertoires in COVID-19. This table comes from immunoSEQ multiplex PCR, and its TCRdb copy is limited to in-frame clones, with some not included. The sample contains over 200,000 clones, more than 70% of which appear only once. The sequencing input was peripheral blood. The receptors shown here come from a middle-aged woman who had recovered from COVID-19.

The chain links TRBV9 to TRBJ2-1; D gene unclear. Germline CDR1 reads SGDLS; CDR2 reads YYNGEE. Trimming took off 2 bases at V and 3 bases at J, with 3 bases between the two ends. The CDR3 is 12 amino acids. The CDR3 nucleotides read TGTGCCAGCAGCGTTAGCTACAATGAGCAGTTCTTC. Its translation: CASSVSYNEQFF.

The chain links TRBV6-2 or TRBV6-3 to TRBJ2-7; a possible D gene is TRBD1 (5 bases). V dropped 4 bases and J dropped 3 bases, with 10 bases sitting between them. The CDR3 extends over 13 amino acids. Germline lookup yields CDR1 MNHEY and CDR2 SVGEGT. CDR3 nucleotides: TGTGCCAGCAGTTGGGGCACCGACTACGAGCAGTACTTC. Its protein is CASSWGTDYEQYF.

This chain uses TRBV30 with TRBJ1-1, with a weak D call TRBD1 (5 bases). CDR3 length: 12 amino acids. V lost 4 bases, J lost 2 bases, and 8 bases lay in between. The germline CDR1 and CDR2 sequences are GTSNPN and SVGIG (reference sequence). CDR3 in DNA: TGTGCCTGGATAGGGGCCAACACTGAAGCTTTCTTT. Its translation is CAWIGANTEAFF.

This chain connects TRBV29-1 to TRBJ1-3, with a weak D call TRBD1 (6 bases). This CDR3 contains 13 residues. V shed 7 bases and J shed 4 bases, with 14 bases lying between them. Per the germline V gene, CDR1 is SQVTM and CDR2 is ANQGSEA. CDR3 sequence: CSAGQGQGNTIYF. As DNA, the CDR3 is TGCAGCGCGGGTCAGGGGCAGGGAAACACCATATATTTT.

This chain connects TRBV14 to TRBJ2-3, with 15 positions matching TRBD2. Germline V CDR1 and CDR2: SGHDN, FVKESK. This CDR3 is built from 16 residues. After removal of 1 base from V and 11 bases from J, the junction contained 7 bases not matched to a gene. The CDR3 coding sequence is TGTGCCAGCAGCCAAGCGGGACTAGCGGGAGGCCTAGGGCAGTATTTT. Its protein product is CASSQAGLAGGLGQYF.

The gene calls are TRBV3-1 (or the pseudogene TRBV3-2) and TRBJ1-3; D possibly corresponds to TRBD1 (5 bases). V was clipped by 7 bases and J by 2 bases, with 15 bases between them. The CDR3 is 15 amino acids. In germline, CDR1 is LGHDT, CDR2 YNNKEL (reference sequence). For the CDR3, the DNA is TGTGCCAGCACACAAACCGGGGGGACTGGAAACACCATATATTTT. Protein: CASTQTGGTGNTIYF.

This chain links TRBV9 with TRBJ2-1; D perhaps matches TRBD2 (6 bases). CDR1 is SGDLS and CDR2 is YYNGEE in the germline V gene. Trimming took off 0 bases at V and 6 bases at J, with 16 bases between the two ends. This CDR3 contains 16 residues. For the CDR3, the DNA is TGTGCCAGCAGCGTAGCGGAGGGGCGGGTCGCCAATGAGCAGTTCTTC. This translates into CASSVAEGRVANEQFF.